These 25 T cell receptor beta chains were sequenced from one sample in a study of blood T cell repertoires in COVID-19. Libraries were prepared by immunoSEQ multiplex PCR; TCRdb keeps only in-frame clonotypes and omits some of them. The sample shows some 83,000 clones, approximately 87% of them seen only once. The material sequenced was peripheral blood. These receptor sequences come from a man of 80 years or more in a cohort sampled during active COVID-19.

V is TRBV6-5 and J is TRBJ2-6, with TRBD1 as a possible D gene (6 bases). Trimming cost V 6 bases and J 4 bases, with 10 bases left between them. CDR1 and CDR2 from the germline V gene are MNHEY and SVGAGI. The CDR3 is 14 residues long. The CDR3 region is CASRNRAGANVLTF. In nucleotides, the CDR3 is TGTGCCAGCAGGAACAGGGCCGGGGCCAACGTCCTGACTTTC.

The chain is built from TRBV2 and TRBJ1-3; the match to TRBD1 covers 9 bases. Germline values: CDR1 SNHLY, CDR2 FYNNEI. There are 13 residues in the CDR3. V shed 8 bases and J 7 bases; nucleotides not matched to a gene: 6. The CDR3 sequence is CASGTGKGNTIYF. CDR3 nucleotides: TGTGCCAGCGGGACAGGGAAAGGGAACACCATATATTTT.

This clone appeared a few times. The CDR3 nucleotides read TGTGCCAGCAGCCAAGGGTCCGGGTTTGGCTACACCTTC. This gives the protein CASSQGSGFGYTF. V usage is TRBV3-1 (or the pseudogene TRBV3-2) and J usage is TRBJ1-2; D is uncertain. V gave up 1 base and J gave up 7 bases, with 10 bases separating them. The V gene's germline CDR1 is LGHDT and CDR2 YNNKEL (reference sequence). The CDR3 runs to 13 residues.

The CDR3 sequence: CAGTSVGYEQYV. Here the CDR3 DNA reads TGTGCCGGAACTAGCGTGGGCTACGAGCAGTACGTC. The chain links TRBV2 to TRBJ2-7, with TRBD2 matching 7 bases. The ends lost 11 bases at V and 3 bases at J; junction bases unmatched: 7. The CDR3 length is 12 residues. The germline CDR1 and CDR2 sequences are SNHLY and FYNNEI.

V is TRBV27 and J is TRBJ1-5; D might be TRBD1 (6 bases). Trimming stripped 6 bases from V and 6 bases from J, with 15 bases between. This CDR3 has 14 residues. Germline-derived CDR1 and CDR2 are MNHEY and SMNVEV (reference sequence). The CDR3 region is CASRGGEVVQPQHF. The CDR3 DNA follows: TGTGCCAGCAGAGGGGGAGAGGTGGTTCAGCCCCAGCATTTT.

The rearrangement uses TRBV27 and TRBJ2-2; TRBD1 matches 10 bases. CDR1 and CDR2 from the germline V gene are MNHEY and SMNVEV (reference sequence). Trimming at V came to 1 base and at J to 6 bases, leaving 5 bases not matched to a gene. CDR3 length equals 16 residues. The CDR3 sequence is CASSLLDRGGSGELFF. The CDR3 DNA follows: TGTGCCAGCAGTTTATTGGACAGGGGGGGGTCCGGGGAGCTGTTTTTT.

The chain uses TRBV27 and TRBJ2-5; TRBD2 agrees at 11 bases. J lost 7 bases, V lost 3 bases, and 4 bases had no gene match. Germline loops: CDR1 MNHEY, CDR2 SMNVEV (reference sequence). The CDR3 length is 14 residues. CDR3 amino acids: CASSLGTSGGTQYF. CDR3 in DNA: TGTGCCAGCAGTTTGGGGACTAGCGGTGGGACCCAGTACTTC.

This clone showed up just once. The rearrangement links TRBV6-5 to TRBJ1-1; D not resolved. The V gene's germline CDR1 is MNHEY and CDR2 SVGAGI. V lost 6 bases, J lost 5 bases, and 16 bases lay in between. The CDR3 consists of 14 residues. The CDR3 protein is CASRPSRGGTEAFF. CDR3 nucleotides: TGTGCCAGCAGGCCGTCTCGGGGTGGGACTGAAGCTTTCTTT.

The rearrangement uses TRBV6-5 and TRBJ2-3; 9 nucleotides line up with TRBD2. The germline CDR1 and CDR2 sequences are MNHEY and SVGAGI. CDR3 length: 15 amino acids. V was clipped by 6 bases and J by 3 bases; unmatched bases: 7. CDR3 sequence reads: CASSLAGEGTDTQYF. The CDR3 DNA reads TGTGCCAGCAGCTTAGCGGGGGAGGGGACAGATACGCAGTATTTT.

The rearrangement links TRBV5-1 to TRBJ1-3; weak D call: TRBD1 (5 bases). V lost 0 bases and J lost 0, with 7 bases in between. Germline CDR1 SGHRS, CDR2 YFSETQ. This CDR3 region has 15 residues. CDR3 sequence: CASSLGQISGNTIYF. CDR3 DNA: TGCGCCAGCAGCTTGGGACAGATCTCTGGAAACACCATATATTTT. The full variable domain, in which reference TRBV5-1 and TRBJ1-3 provide the parts outside the CDR3, is KAGVTQTPRYLIKTRGQQVTLSCSPISGHRSVSWYQQTPGQGLQFLFEYFSETQRNKGNFPGRFSGRQFSNSRSEMNVSTLELGDSALYLCASSLGQISGNTIYFGEGSWLTVV.

The gene calls are TRBV27 and TRBJ1-5; the match to TRBD1 covers 7 bases. V dropped 6 bases and J dropped 4; count of bases not matched to a gene: 6. Germline CDR1 and CDR2: MNHEY and SMNVEV (reference sequence). The CDR3 runs 14 residues. The DNA of the CDR3 is TGTGCCAGCAGGGGACAGAGCCGTAATCAGCCCCAGCATTTT. Protein sequence: CASRGQSRNQPQHF.

The genes are TRBV10-3 and TRBJ2-3, with 8 bases lining up with TRBD2. Germline V gives CDR1 ENHRY, CDR2 SYGVKD. This CDR3 has 16 residues. The V segment lost 6 bases and the J segment 1 base; nucleotides outside the gene matches: 9. CDR3 amino acids: CAIRDMGTRGTDTQYF. The CDR3 coding sequence is TGTGCCATCAGGGATATGGGGACTAGAGGCACAGATACGCAGTATTTT.

The chain employs TRBV27 and TRBJ1-3, with D tentatively TRBD1 (5 bases). The CDR3 is 19 residues long. The germline gives CDR1 MNHEY, CDR2 SMNVEV (reference sequence). V lost 3 bases to trimming and J lost 0 bases, with 21 bases between them. CDR3 DNA sequence: TGTGCCAGCAGTTTGAGACAAAGTCTTGGGGCAGACTCTGGAAACACCATATATTTT. This encodes CASSLRQSLGADSGNTIYF.

V usage is TRBV11-2 and J usage is TRBJ2-4; TRBD1 agrees at 9 bases. This CDR3 has 18 residues. The trim removed 4 bases at V and 2 bases at J, leaving 12 bases unmatched. The germline CDR1 and CDR2 sequences are SGHAT and FQNNGV. The chain's CDR3 is CASSSDRGPTLTKNIQYF. CDR3 in DNA: TGTGCCAGCAGCTCGGACAGGGGCCCTACTTTGACCAAAAACATTCAGTACTTC.

Worth noting for this clone: Other DNA sequences in the sample encode the same CDR3. This chain joins TRBV7-2 and TRBJ2-3, with 10 bases identical to TRBD1. Trimming took 5 bases from V and 3 from J; bases not matched to a gene: 2. Germline CDR1 is SGHTA and CDR2 is FQGNSA. The CDR3 is 14 amino acids. CDR3 bases: TGTGCCAGCAGCCGGGACAGGGGTACAGATACGCAGTATTTT. The encoded protein is CASSRDRGTDTQYF.

The chain carries TRBV4-2 and TRBJ2-2, with a possible D match to TRBD1 (6 bases). V was cut by 1 base and J by 7 bases, with 13 bases left in between. Germline-derived CDR1 and CDR2 are LGHNA and YNFKEQ. The CDR3 spans 15 residues. CDR3: CASSQGQASGGELFF. In DNA, the CDR3 is TGTGCCAGCAGCCAAGGACAGGCCAGCGGCGGGGAGCTGTTTTTT.

This sequence joins TRBV5-6 and TRBJ2-5; D is unresolved. Trimming left V 5 bases short and J 5 bases short, with 16 bases between. This CDR3 spans 14 amino acids. The germline V gene encodes CDR1 SGHDT and CDR2 YYEEEE. CDR3 in DNA: TGTGCCAGCAGTTTTATCGGAGCTAAGGAGACCCAGTACTTC. This translates into CASSFIGAKETQYF.

V and J are TRBV18 and TRBJ1-1; D is uncertain. Germline V lookup: CDR1 KGHSH, CDR2 LQKENI. The CDR3 spans 15 residues. V dropped 3 bases and J dropped 3 bases, with 14 bases sitting between them. CDR3 residues: CASSPRVGVHTEAFF. CDR3 nucleotides: TGTGCCAGCTCACCGCGGGTGGGTGTGCACACTGAAGCTTTCTTT.

There are a few counts of this clone. The chain couples TRBV21-1 to TRBJ2-2; the table's TRBD1 call for D was not verified on the DNA. TRBV21-1 is labeled a pseudogene. The CDR3 is made up of 17 amino acids. Here the CDR3 reads CASSIRFRGEDTGELFF. CDR3 DNA sequence: TGTGCCAGCAGCATACGCTTCAGGGGTGAGGACACCGGGGAGCTGTTTTTT.

The chain uses TRBV18 and TRBJ1-5, with D possibly TRBD1 on 5 matching bases. Germline lookup yields CDR1 KGHSH and CDR2 LQKENI. V lost 6 bases to trimming and J lost 4 bases, with 7 bases between them. There are 12 residues in the CDR3. CDR3 sequence: CASSRDNQPQHF. CDR3 bases: TGTGCCAGCTCCAGGGATAATCAGCCCCAGCATTTT.

This rearrangement joins TRBV5-1 to TRBJ1-2; no clear D. V shed 0 bases and J shed 8 bases, with 20 bases lying between them. CDR3 length equals 16 residues. Germline lookup yields CDR1 SGHRS and CDR2 YFSETQ. The chain's CDR3 is CASSLDSRGIGAGYTF. CDR3 sequence (DNA): TGCGCCAGCAGCTTGGACTCACGGGGAATTGGTGCGGGCTACACCTTC.

The chain joins TRBV2 to TRBJ1-5; D is possibly TRBD1 (5 bases). V lost 0 bases and J 6 bases, leaving 9 bases between the germline ends. This CDR3 is 14 amino acids long. Germline-derived CDR1 and CDR2 are SNHLY and FYNNEI. CDR3 region: CASSEAPGIQPQHF. The CDR3 coding sequence is TGTGCCAGCAGTGAAGCGCCAGGGATTCAGCCCCAGCATTTT. The full variable domain, rest sourced from reference TRBV2 and TRBJ1-5, is EPEVTQTPSHQVTQMGQEVILRCVPISNHLYFYWYRQILGQKVEFLVSFYNNEISEKSEIFDDQFSVERPDGSNFTLKIRSTKLEDSAMYFCASSEAPGIQPQHFGDGTRLSIL.

The gene calls are TRBV6-2 or TRBV6-3 and TRBJ2-3; D unresolved. The CDR3 is 14 residues long. V shed 5 bases and J shed 2 bases, with 11 bases lying between them. CDR1 MNHEY and CDR2 SVGEGT come from the germline V gene. The CDR3 DNA reads TGTGCCAGCAGTGTTGACTTATCCACAGATACGCAGTATTTT. It is translated as CASSVDLSTDTQYF.

The J gene is TRBJ1-3, the V gene TRBV18; D not certain. The CDR3 runs to 16 residues. Between the trimmed V and J ends, which lost 1 base and 3 bases, there was a span of 13 bases. Germline CDR1 reads KGHSH; CDR2 reads LQKENI. The CDR3 spells CASSPQGAGSGNTIYF. The CDR3, as DNA: TGTGCCAGCTCACCACAGGGAGCGGGGAGTGGAAACACCATATATTTT.

The chain has TRBV7-8 and TRBJ1-1; D possibly corresponds to TRBD1 (6 bases). Germline-derived CDR1 and CDR2 are SGHVS and FQNEAQ. Trimming took off 3 bases at V and 4 bases at J, with 15 bases between the two ends. The CDR3 is made up of 15 amino acids. DNA for the CDR3: TGTGCCAGCAGCTTCGGCCAGGGGATGGGCACTGAAGCTTTCTTT. As protein: CASSFGQGMGTEAFF. The full variable domain, completed using reference TRBV7-8 and TRBJ1-1, is GAGVSQSPRYKVAKRGQDVALRCDPISGHVSLFWYQQALGQGPEFLTYFQNEAQLDKSGLPSDRFFAERPEGSVSTLKIQRTQQEDSAVYLCASSFGQGMGTEAFFGQGTRLTVV.